These 21 T cell receptor beta chains came from one sample sequenced in a study of cytomegalovirus exposure and HLA in healthy donors (dated by TCRdb to between 2016 and 2019). The library was generated by the immunoSEQ multiplex PCR assay. The multiplex PCR relied on a mix of 60 forward primers for TCR Vbeta segments and 13 reverse primers for TCR Jbeta segments. TCRdb holds this immuneACCESS table with in-frame rearrangements only. Some clones are missing; in checked studies, unresolved V genes explain under half, and the rest has no known cause. The sample table contains about 140,000 clones; only one count was recorded for 68% of them. The leading ten clones occupy 8.5% to 12% of the sample. The sample comprised PBMCs. These TCRs come from a man aged 25 to 40 in good health and CMV-seropositive.

This chain joins TRBV2 and TRBJ2-5; D remains unclear. The end of the DNA fits TRBJ2-7 better, so the J call may be wrong. Germline loops: CDR1 SNHLY, CDR2 FYNNEI. The CDR3 is 11 amino acids. DNA for the CDR3: TGTGCCAGCAGATACTCCTACGAGCAGTACTTC. Its translation: CASRYSYEQYF.

The chain has TRBV2 and TRBJ2-7, with 9 bases that match TRBD1. There are 16 residues in the CDR3. Germline trimming cut 5 bases from V and 6 bases from J; bases unmatched to any gene: 14. The germline V gene has CDR1 SNHLY and CDR2 FYNNEI. CDR3 DNA sequence: TGTGCCAGCAGTCAACTCCCGGGACAGGGTTCATCCGAGCAGTACTTC. Amino acids: CASSQLPGQGSSEQYF.

This clone was recorded only once. The chain joins TRBV2 to TRBJ1-5; TRBD1 is a possible D gene (5 bases). Looked up from germline, CDR1 is SNHLY and CDR2 is FYNNEI. Trimming cost V 5 bases and J 3 bases, with 14 bases left between them. The length of the CDR3 is 15 residues. The CDR3 here is CASSLERQFNQPQHF. In DNA form, the CDR3 reads TGTGCCAGCAGTTTGGAGCGACAGTTCAATCAGCCCCAGCATTTT.

In this sample, this clone turned up once. This chain uses TRBV11-2 with TRBJ2-1; weak D call: TRBD2 (5 bases). From germline, CDR1 is SGHAT and CDR2 FQNNGV. This CDR3 comprises 14 residues. V was trimmed by 5 bases and J by 9 bases, leaving 17 bases between them. The CDR3 sequence is CASSLLGLGVEQFF. CDR3 coding DNA: TGTGCCAGCAGCCTCCTGGGGTTGGGAGTTGAGCAGTTCTTC.

The chain carries TRBV7-6 and TRBJ2-3; tentatively, D is TRBD2 (6 bases). Germline loops: CDR1 SGHVS, CDR2 FNYEAQ. The CDR3 spans 15 residues. V lost 3 bases to trimming and J lost 2 bases, with 12 bases between them. For the CDR3, the DNA is TGTGCCAGCAGCTTTGGGGAGGTGAACACAGATACGCAGTATTTT. It specifies CASSFGEVNTDTQYF.

This CDR3 reads CASSVEGGDTDTQYF. DNA for the CDR3: TGTGCCAGCAGCGTAGAGGGGGGGGACACAGATACGCAGTATTTT. This chain connects TRBV9 to TRBJ2-3, with a possible D match to TRBD2 (7 bases). The ends were cut back, 0 bases at V and 2 bases at J, with 10 bases in the middle. This CDR3 is built from 15 residues. Germline CDR1 is SGDLS and CDR2 is YYNGEE.

The chain combines TRBV6-1 with TRBJ2-1, with D tentatively TRBD2 (6 bases). Germline values: CDR1 MNHNS, CDR2 SASEGT. V was cut by 0 bases and J by 3 bases, with 21 bases left in between. The CDR3 has 19 amino acids. DNA for the CDR3: TGTGCCAGCAGTGAAGCGCTTCTCGGGAAGCGGGCCATCTACAATGAGCAGTTCTTC. It specifies CASSEALLGKRAIYNEQFF.

As to this clone: The junction shows a germline mismatch at one end, possibly a read error. This chain connects TRBV7-9 to TRBJ2-1; 15 bases line up with TRBD2. The CDR3 totals 19 residues. CDR1 is SEHNR, CDR2 FQNEAQ, per germline (reference sequence). The chain's CDR3 is CSSSLVGLAGGTSYNEQFF. The CDR3 DNA reads as TGTTCCAGCAGCTTAGTGGGACTAGCGGGAGGAACCTCCTACAATGAGCAGTTCTTC. Full variable domain (rest looked up from reference TRBV7-9 and TRBJ2-1): DTGVSQNPRHKITKRGQNVTFRCDPISEHNRLYWYRQTLGQGPEFLTYFQNEAQLEKSRLLSDRFSAERPKGSFSTLEIQRTEQGDSAMYLCSSSLVGLAGGTSYNEQFFGPGTRLTVL.

This chain connects TRBV4-2 to TRBJ2-5; 9 nucleotides align to TRBD2. The DNA matches TRBJ2-7 better at its end, which makes the J call doubtful. The germline gives CDR1 LGHNA, CDR2 YNFKEQ. The CDR3 runs to 14 residues. In DNA form, the CDR3 reads TGTGCCAGCAGCCAAGGGGGACTAGCTGACGAGCAGTACTTC. This gives the protein CASSQGGLADEQYF.

The chain combines TRBV28 with TRBJ2-3, with D tentatively TRBD2 (6 bases). V gave up 8 bases and J gave up 0 bases, with 12 bases separating them. Germline CDR1 and CDR2: MDHEN and SYDVKM. This CDR3 is 14 amino acids long. The CDR3 sequence: CASVRDLSTDTQYF. CDR3 in DNA: TGTGCCAGCGTGCGGGACCTAAGCACAGATACGCAGTATTTT.

V and J are TRBV18 and TRBJ2-3, with D possibly matching TRBD2 (6 bases). The germline V and J ends were trimmed by 11 bases and 1 base, with 13 bases remaining between them. The V gene's germline CDR1 is KGHSH and CDR2 LQKENI. The CDR3 contains 13 residues. CDR3 coding DNA: TGTGCCGGACTACGAGGGGGCACAGATACGCAGTATTTT. Its translation: CAGLRGGTDTQYF.

This clone was detected a few times. CDR3 region: CASSLGRGDYEQYF. The DNA for the CDR3 is TGTGCCAGCAGCTTAGGTCGGGGGGACTACGAGCAGTACTTC. This chain connects TRBV7-2 to TRBJ2-7; 7 bases are a match to TRBD2. Germline CDR1 SGHTA, CDR2 FQGNSA. The CDR3 is 14 residues long. V was pared by 1 base and J by 3 bases, with 3 bases of the junction left unmatched.

V usage is TRBV5-4 and J usage is TRBJ2-1, with 8 bases fitting TRBD2. Germline V CDR1 and CDR2: SGHNT, YYREEE (reference sequence). The CDR3 length is 15 residues. Trimming removed 0 bases from V and 3 bases from J; junction bases left unmatched: 2. The CDR3 bases are TGTGCCAGCAGCTTGGACGGGAGGGGCTACAATGAGCAGTTCTTC. Residues: CASSLDGRGYNEQFF. Full variable domain (remainder filled in from reference TRBV5-4 and TRBJ2-1): ETGVTQSPTHLIKTRGQQVTLRCSSQSGHNTVSWYQQALGQGPQFIFQYYREEENGRGNFPPRFSGLQFPNYSSELNVNALELDDSALYLCASSLDGRGYNEQFFGPGTRLTVL.

The chain has TRBV9 and TRBJ2-3; D is undetermined. Germline lookup yields CDR1 SGDLS and CDR2 YYNGEE. This CDR3 has 13 residues. Between the trimmed V and J ends, which lost 0 bases and 2 bases, there was a span of 4 bases. The DNA for the CDR3 is TGTGCCAGCAGCGTAGGAGTCACAGATACGCAGTATTTT. It is translated as CASSVGVTDTQYF.

V gene TRBV2 combines with J gene TRBJ2-1, with 13 bases matching TRBD2. The CDR3 runs 15 residues. V was pared by 5 bases and J by 6 bases, with 4 bases of the junction left unmatched. The V gene's germline CDR1 is SNHLY and CDR2 FYNNEI. As DNA, the CDR3 is TGTGCCAGCAGTCTTGGACTAGCGGGAGTCAATGAGCAGTTCTTC. Amino acids: CASSLGLAGVNEQFF.

This clone was found a few times. The chain employs TRBV5-1 and TRBJ2-5, with D uncertain. The CDR3 has 17 amino acids. The V end lost 0 bases, the J end lost 4 bases, and 19 bases lay between the germline ends. Per germline, CDR1 SGHRS and CDR2 YFSETQ. The CDR3 loop reads CASSLGLQLPDRETQYF. The CDR3 nucleotides read TGCGCCAGCAGCTTGGGACTCCAACTTCCGGATAGAGAGACCCAGTACTTC.

The chain links TRBV6-5 to TRBJ1-1, with D unclear. Germline V lookup: CDR1 MNHEY, CDR2 SVGAGI. V gave up 5 bases and J gave up 1 base, with 11 bases separating them. The CDR3 covers 14 residues. CDR3 in amino acids: CASSPPMRNTEAFF. The DNA of the CDR3 is TGTGCCAGCAGTCCCCCAATGCGGAACACTGAAGCTTTCTTT.

The V and J genes are TRBV4-1 and TRBJ1-1, with D possibly TRBD1 on 6 matching bases. Trimming stripped 7 bases from V and 1 base from J, with 16 bases between. The germline gives CDR1 MGHRA, CDR2 YSYEKL. The length of the CDR3 is 15 residues. CDR3 DNA: TGCGCCAGCATCGCGATACAGGGCGCGAACACTGAAGCTTTCTTT. Translating it yields CASIAIQGANTEAFF.

The rearrangement links TRBV6-5 to TRBJ1-2, with 7 bases identical to TRBD1. After removal of 4 bases from V and 4 bases from J, the junction contained 3 bases not matched to a gene. CDR3 length equals 13 residues. From germline, CDR1 is MNHEY and CDR2 SVGAGI. The CDR3 DNA sequence: TGTGCCAGCAGTTCCGGGACAGTCTATGGCTACACCTTC. Translating gives CASSSGTVYGYTF.

The chain combines TRBV10-1 with TRBJ2-7; 7 bases align to TRBD2. CDR3 length equals 12 residues. J gave up 4 bases and V 5 bases, and 2 bases lay outside the gene matches. Germline CDR1 WNHNN, CDR2 SYGVQD (reference sequence). CDR3 in DNA: TGCGCCAGCAGTCGGGAGGTGTACGAGCAGTACTTC. Translating it yields CASSREVYEQYF.

This clone has only a few counts. The rearrangement joins TRBV28 to TRBJ1-1; D may be TRBD1 (6 bases). This CDR3 is built from 14 residues. Trimming removed 3 bases at V and 0 bases at J, with 8 bases between. The germline V gene encodes CDR1 MDHEN and CDR2 SYDVKM. CDR3 bases: TGTGCCAGCAGTTTGGGGGCACTGAACACTGAAGCTTTCTTT. It translates to CASSLGALNTEAFF. The complete variable domain, with remaining parts taken from reference TRBV28 and TRBJ1-1, reads DVKVTQSSRYLVKRTGEKVFLECVQDMDHENMFWYRQDPGLGLRLIYFSYDVKMKEKGDIPEGYSVSREKKERFSLILESASTNQTSMYLCASSLGALNTEAFFGQGTRLTVV.